The sequence of this TCR beta chain was determined in a study of T cells in Graves' hyperthyroidism and ophthalmopathy. Study-level background: Peripheral blood sampling occurred at initial diagnosis, before any treatment.

This clonotype was found many times. The antigen is unknown. Patients were excluded for uncontrolled infection, other autoimmune disease, pregnancy or lactation. Notes on the study in general: Most thyroid clonotypes that were expanded above 0.001 also turned up in blood.

J gave up 4 bases and V 2 bases, and 7 bases lay outside the gene matches. Germline V gives CDR1 DFQATT, CDR2 SNEGSKA (reference sequence). The CDR3 runs to 15 residues. TCR beta CDR3 regions were amplified from RNA transcripts. Researchers ran a first-round RT-PCR on the TCR CDR3 using the HTBI primer set. Each CDR3 protein is one row after TCRdb ran MiXCR on the multiplex PCR reads. This table has approximately 250,000 distinct CDR3 sequences, almost 25% appearing once. This clonotype was obtained from a woman between 35 and 50 years old with Graves' ophthalmopathy. The chain couples TRBV20-1 to TRBJ2-7; TRBD2 matches 11 bases. The specimen sequenced was blood. In nucleotides, the CDR3 is TGCAGTGCTAGAAGGGTACTAGCGGGAGTGTACGAGCAGTACTTC. It encodes CSARRVLAGVYEQYF.